This T cell receptor beta chain was identified in a study of shared clonotypes between healthy human individuals. Only in-frame clones appear in the TCRdb table, and some are missing; sequencing was by immunoSEQ multiplex PCR. This sample carries more than 2 million clones, 90% to 96% of them seen once, and the ten largest clones take about 0.13%. Between the trimmed V and J ends, which lost 4 bases and 4 bases, there was a span of 11 bases. The CDR3 contains 13 residues. Germline CDR1 is GTSNPN and CDR2 is SVGIG (reference sequence). Points from the study as a whole: Generation probabilities of non-shared clonotypes were lower (relative to those shared by all four donors).

Worth noting for this clone: Its antigen is unidentified.

This rearrangement joins TRBV30 to TRBJ1-5; D is perhaps TRBD1 (6 bases). The TCR sequence derives from a man between 18 and 29 years old in good health. Sequenced input: naive CD4+ T cells sorted from blood. Subset reported: CD45RA+ positively selected. In DNA form, the CDR3 reads TGTGCCTGGACGGACAGCGAAAATCAGCCCCAGCATTTT. This translates into CAWTDSENQPQHF.